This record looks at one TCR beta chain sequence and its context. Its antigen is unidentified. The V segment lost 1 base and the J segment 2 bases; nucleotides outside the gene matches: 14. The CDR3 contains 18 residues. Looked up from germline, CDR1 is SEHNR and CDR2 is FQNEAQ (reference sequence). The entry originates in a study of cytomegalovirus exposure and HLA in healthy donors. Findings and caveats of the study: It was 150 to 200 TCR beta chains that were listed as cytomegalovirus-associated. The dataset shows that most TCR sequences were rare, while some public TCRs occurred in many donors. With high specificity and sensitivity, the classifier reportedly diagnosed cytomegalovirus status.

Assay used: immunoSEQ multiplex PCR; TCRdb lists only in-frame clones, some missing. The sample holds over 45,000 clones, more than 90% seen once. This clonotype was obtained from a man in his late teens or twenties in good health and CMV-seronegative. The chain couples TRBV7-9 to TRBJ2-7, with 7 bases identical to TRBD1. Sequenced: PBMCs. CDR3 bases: TGTGCCAGCAGCTTAGATCCCGGCGGTCTGGGACAGACCTACGAGCAGTACTTC. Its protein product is CASSLDPGGLGQTYEQYF.